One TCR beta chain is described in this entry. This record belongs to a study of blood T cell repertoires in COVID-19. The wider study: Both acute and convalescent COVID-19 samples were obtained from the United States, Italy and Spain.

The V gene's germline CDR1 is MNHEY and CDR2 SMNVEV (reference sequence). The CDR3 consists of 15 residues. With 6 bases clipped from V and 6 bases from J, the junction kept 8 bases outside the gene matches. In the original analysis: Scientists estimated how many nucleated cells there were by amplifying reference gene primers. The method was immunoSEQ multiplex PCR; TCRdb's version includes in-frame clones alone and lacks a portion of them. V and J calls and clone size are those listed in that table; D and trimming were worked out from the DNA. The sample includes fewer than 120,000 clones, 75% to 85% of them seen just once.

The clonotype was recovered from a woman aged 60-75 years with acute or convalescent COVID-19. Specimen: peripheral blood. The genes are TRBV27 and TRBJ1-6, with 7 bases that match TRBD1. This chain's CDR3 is CASRGQPFRNSPLHF. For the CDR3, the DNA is TGTGCCAGCAGGGGACAGCCGTTCCGTAATTCACCCCTCCACTTT.